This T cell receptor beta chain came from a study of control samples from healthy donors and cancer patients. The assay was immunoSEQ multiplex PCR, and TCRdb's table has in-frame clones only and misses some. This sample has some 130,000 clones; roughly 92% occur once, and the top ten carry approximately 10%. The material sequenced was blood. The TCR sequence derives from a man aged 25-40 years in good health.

This CDR3 is CASSDSSHRDFYGYTF. CDR3 nucleotides: TGTGCCAGCAGTGACTCCAGCCATCGGGATTTCTATGGCTACACCTTC. This sequence joins TRBV25-1 and TRBJ1-2; D is unresolved. Trimming removed 3 bases at V and 4 bases at J, with 18 bases between. Germline V lookup: CDR1 MGHDK, CDR2 SYGVNS. CDR3 length: 16 amino acids.